The 20 T cell receptor beta chains given below trace back to one sample, sequenced in a study of blood T cell repertoires in COVID-19. The method was immunoSEQ multiplex PCR; TCRdb's version includes in-frame clones alone and lacks a portion of them. The profile covers roughly 70,000 clones, with around 77% appearing a single time and approximately 2.3% taken by the ten largest. Sequences were obtained from peripheral blood. All receptors come from a man in his 70s with COVID-19, enrolled during active disease.

V is TRBV5-1 and J is TRBJ2-3; TRBD2 matches 13 bases. The CDR3 is made up of 17 amino acids. After removal of 2 bases from V and 2 bases from J, the junction contained 5 bases not matched to a gene. CDR1 and CDR2 from the germline V gene are SGHRS and YFSETQ. The CDR3 region has the DNA TGCGCCAGCAGCTTTGGGACTAGCGGGATATCCACAGATACGCAGTATTTT. Amino acids: CASSFGTSGISTDTQYF.

The V call is TRBV6-4, the J call TRBJ2-1; 11 bases line up with TRBD2. CDR3 length: 16 residues. Germline V gene data show CDR1 as MRHNA and CDR2 as SNTAGT. Trimming at V came to 6 bases and at J to 6 bases, leaving 10 bases not matched to a gene. The CDR3 here is CASSEAGTSGVNEQFF. DNA of the CDR3: TGTGCCAGCAGCGAGGCGGGGACTAGCGGAGTCAATGAGCAGTTCTTC.

This chain's CDR3 is CASSLSLTSYNEQFF. The CDR3 DNA sequence: TGTGCCAGCAGCTTATCACTAACGTCCTACAATGAGCAGTTCTTC. The rearrangement uses TRBV11-2 and TRBJ2-1; D is unclear. CDR3 length equals 15 residues. The ends were cut back, 2 bases at V and 1 base at J, with 9 bases in the middle. Germline V CDR1 and CDR2: SGHAT, FQNNGV.

This chain connects TRBV7-3 to TRBJ2-5; perhaps TRBD2 as D (6 bases). CDR1 SGHTA and CDR2 FQGTGA come from the germline V gene. The CDR3 totals 17 residues. Trimming shortened V by 2 bases and J by 5 bases, and 21 bases separated the two germline ends. Written as DNA, the CDR3 is TGTGCCAGCAGCTTATCCCGGCATCCGGGACGGGAGGAGACCCAGTACTTC. Its translation: CASSLSRHPGREETQYF.

The rearrangement uses TRBV5-4 and TRBJ2-4, with 9 bases aligning to TRBD1. This CDR3 comprises 14 residues. V lost 4 bases and J lost 11; bases outside the gene matches: 10. CDR1 is SGHNT, CDR2 YYREEE, per germline (reference sequence). The CDR3 loop is CASSDTGTGYLQYF. The CDR3 DNA reads as TGTGCCAGCAGCGACACCGGGACAGGGTATCTTCAGTACTTC.

J is TRBJ2-7 and V is TRBV20-1, with 9 bases matching TRBD2. In germline, CDR1 is DFQATT, CDR2 SNEGSKA (reference sequence). The junction had 6 bases not matched to a gene; V was cut back by 3 bases and J by 0 bases. The CDR3 covers 15 residues. CDR3 coding DNA: TGCAGTGCTAGTCCGGGCGGGAGGGCCTCCTACGAGCAGTACTTC. Protein sequence: CSASPGGRASYEQYF.

The chain employs TRBV18 and TRBJ1-2; a possible D gene is TRBD1 (5 bases). Germline lookup yields CDR1 KGHSH and CDR2 LQKENI. CDR3 length equals 15 residues. The V end lost 5 bases, the J end lost 4 bases, and 17 bases lay between the germline ends. As DNA, the CDR3 is TGTGCCAGCTCAAACCAGGGCCACACGAGCTATGGCTACACCTTC. Its protein is CASSNQGHTSYGYTF.

The genes are TRBV4-2 and TRBJ1-3, with 10 bases that match TRBD1. Germline V lookup: CDR1 LGHNA, CDR2 YNFKEQ. The V and J ends lost 5 bases and 0 bases, in that order; junction bases with no gene match: 7. The CDR3 has 17 residues. DNA of the CDR3: TGTGCCAGCAGCAAGGGACAGGGGTTAGGCTCTGGAAACACCATATATTTT. Its protein product is CASSKGQGLGSGNTIYF.

This chain joins TRBV7-9 and TRBJ1-2, with TRBD1 matching over 8 bases. V was pared by 5 bases and J by 7 bases, with 9 bases of the junction left unmatched. This CDR3 has 14 residues. The germline V gene encodes CDR1 SEHNR and CDR2 FQNEAQ (reference sequence). The CDR3 DNA follows: TGTGCCAGCAGCCTCGGACAGGGCTTGGGTGGCTACACCTTC. This codes for CASSLGQGLGGYTF.

The chain links TRBV12-3 or TRBV12-4 to TRBJ1-1; D is unclear. The CDR3 is 13 residues long. The V end was cut by 3 bases, the J end by 1 base, with 6 bases between. CDR3 residues: CASSLAANTEAFF. CDR3 coding DNA: TGTGCCAGCAGTTTGGCGGCGAACACTGAAGCTTTCTTT.

This chain uses TRBV6-2 or TRBV6-3 with TRBJ1-1; weak D call: TRBD1 (6 bases). This CDR3 region has 13 residues. Germline CDR1 reads MNHEY; CDR2 reads SVGEGT. V lost 6 bases and J lost 1, with 9 bases in between. CDR3 amino acids: CASSQDRNTEAFF. The CDR3, as DNA: TGTGCCAGCAGCCAGGACAGGAACACTGAAGCTTTCTTT.

This rearrangement joins TRBV2 to TRBJ2-5; possibly TRBD2 for D (6 bases). Germline V gene data show CDR1 as SNHLY and CDR2 as FYNNEI. The CDR3 is 13 amino acids. Trimming took 5 bases from V and 4 from J, leaving 11 bases between them. This CDR3 reads CASSTTRRETQYF. The CDR3 bases are TGTGCCAGCAGTACGACTAGACGAGAGACCCAGTACTTC.

This clone was observed a single time. The J gene is TRBJ2-7, the V gene TRBV6-5, with 12 bases that match TRBD2. This CDR3 contains 13 residues. Germline CDR1 is MNHEY and CDR2 is SVGAGI. The trim removed 9 bases at V and 4 bases at J, leaving 4 bases unmatched. The CDR3 loop is CASRLAGEYEQYF. The CDR3 coding sequence is TGTGCCAGTAGACTAGCGGGAGAATACGAGCAGTACTTC.

CDR3 nucleotides: TGTGCCAGCAGTGAAGTCGGAGTTTTCTACGAGCAGTACTTC. This encodes CASSEVGVFYEQYF. The rearrangement joins TRBV6-1 to TRBJ2-7; unclear D gene. The CDR3 length is 14 residues. The germline gives CDR1 MNHNS, CDR2 SASEGT. V lost 1 base to trimming and J lost 3 bases, with 10 bases between them.

The chain couples TRBV6-2 or TRBV6-3 to TRBJ1-1; D is ambiguous. Trimming stripped 2 bases from V and 8 bases from J, with 12 bases between. Germline loops: CDR1 MNHEY, CDR2 SVGEGT. The CDR3 is 13 amino acids. The DNA of the CDR3 is TGTGCCAGCAGTTACGAGGGCAGTATGGAAGCTTTCTTT. Its protein is CASSYEGSMEAFF.

The V gene is TRBV7-2, the J gene TRBJ1-2, with D possibly matching TRBD1 (6 bases). CDR1 is SGHTA, CDR2 FQGNSA, per germline. This CDR3 is 15 amino acids long. V lost 4 bases and J lost 0, with 12 bases in between. The CDR3 region has the DNA TGTGCCAGCAGCTCTTCAGGGGTGGCTAACTATGGCTACACCTTC. Translated, it gives CASSSSGVANYGYTF.

The chain is built from TRBV6-5 and TRBJ1-3; a possible D gene is TRBD1 (6 bases). CDR1 and CDR2 from the germline V gene are MNHEY and SVGAGI. This CDR3 contains 15 residues. V was trimmed by 6 bases and J by 0 bases, leaving 12 bases between them. The CDR3 DNA reads as TGTGCCAGCAGCCCCTACAGGGACTCTGGAAACACCATATATTTT. Its translation is CASSPYRDSGNTIYF.

The CDR3 nucleotides are TGTGCCAGCAGCTTAGGAGGAGGCGGGAACACCGGGGAGCTGTTTTTT. It codes for CASSLGGGGNTGELFF. The chain couples TRBV7-9 to TRBJ2-2, with D perhaps matching TRBD2 (5 bases). From germline, CDR1 is SEHNR and CDR2 FQNEAQ (reference sequence). V dropped 1 base and J dropped 1 base, with 10 bases sitting between them. This CDR3 region has 16 residues.

V usage is TRBV10-1 and J usage is TRBJ1-5; maybe TRBD1 (6 bases). Germline CDR1 WNHNN, CDR2 SYGVQD (reference sequence). Trimming took off 2 bases at V and 2 bases at J, with 13 bases between the two ends. The CDR3 has 16 residues. CDR3 protein: CASSEGQSFGNQPQHF. CDR3 DNA sequence: TGCGCCAGCAGTGAGGGACAGAGTTTTGGCAATCAGCCCCAGCATTTT.

Details on this clone: Because it lacks the conserved phenylalanine or tryptophan at the end, this CDR3 is likely a read error. The DNA is omitted, as the CDR3 cannot be located on it reliably, and the CDR3 follows TCRdb's listing. The chain couples TRBV1 to TRBJ1-1. TRBV1 is a listed pseudogene. From its first to its last residue, the CDR3 has 11 amino acids. The CDR3 sequence: CTSSQGRSSGD.